The 20 T cell receptor beta chains reported below all come from one sample, sequenced in a study of blood T cell repertoires in COVID-19. Produced via immunoSEQ multiplex PCR; TCRdb's table is partial and in-frame only. The profile covers 160,000 or so clones, with approximately 91% appearing a single time and less than 2.5% taken by the ten largest. Sequencing was carried out using peripheral blood. These receptors came from a man aged 18 to 30 with acute or convalescent COVID-19.

The genes are TRBV30 and TRBJ1-4; TRBD1 might be the D (5 bases). Germline assignment: CDR1 GTSNPN and CDR2 SVGIG (reference sequence). Deletions cut 3 bases from V and 7 bases from J, with 18 bases between. The CDR3 has 15 residues. The CDR3 nucleotides read TGTGCCTGGAGCAACGACGGCCTAAGGGGTGAAAAACTGTTTTTT. It codes for CAWSNDGLRGEKLFF.

The chain employs TRBV7-9 and TRBJ2-7; TRBD2 matches 13 bases. Germline V gene sequence: CDR1 SEHNR, CDR2 FQNEAQ (reference sequence). The CDR3 has 16 amino acids. V gave up 4 bases and J gave up 3 bases; unmatched junction bases: 6. CDR3 nucleotide sequence: TGTGCCAGCAGCTCCGGACTAGCGGGAGTGGGCTACGAGCAGTACTTC. It is translated as CASSSGLAGVGYEQYF.

J is TRBJ1-1 and V is TRBV5-1, with D perhaps matching TRBD1 (5 bases). V was trimmed by 3 bases and J by 7 bases, leaving 16 bases between them. Germline CDR1 SGHRS, CDR2 YFSETQ. This CDR3 is 14 amino acids long. The CDR3 DNA is TGCGCCAGCAGCTGGGAGGGGCCTTCTATTGAAGCTTTCTTT. Translated: CASSWEGPSIEAFF.

The chain combines TRBV12-3 or TRBV12-4 with TRBJ2-5; D is uncertain. The CDR3 runs 13 residues. Trimming cost V 4 bases and J 4 bases, with 10 bases left between them. CDR3 nucleotides: TGTGCCAGCAGTTCAGGCAGAAGAGAGACCCAGTACTTC. It codes for CASSSGRRETQYF.

This chain connects TRBV11-2 to TRBJ1-2, with a weak D call TRBD1 (5 bases). Germline V lookup: CDR1 SGHAT, CDR2 FQNNGV. The V end lost 1 base, the J end lost 4 bases, and 13 bases lay between the germline ends. CDR3 length: 15 residues. CDR3 residues: CASSLGGDPGYGYTF. For the CDR3, the DNA is TGTGCCAGCAGCTTAGGGGGGGACCCCGGCTATGGCTACACCTTC.

The genes are TRBV9 and TRBJ1-1; TRBD1 matches at 7 bases. CDR1 and CDR2 from the germline V gene are SGDLS and YYNGEE. This CDR3 is built from 15 residues. V shed 2 bases, J shed 1 base, and the junction held 5 bases outside the gene matches. CDR3 DNA sequence: TGTGCCAGCAGCGTTCGACAGGGAACGAACACTGAAGCTTTCTTT. Translating it yields CASSVRQGTNTEAFF.

The gene calls are TRBV6-5 and TRBJ1-2; 10 nucleotides agree with TRBD1. This CDR3 is built from 14 residues. Germline assignment: CDR1 MNHEY and CDR2 SVGAGI. Trimming took 5 bases from V and 6 from J; bases not matched to a gene: 6. Written as DNA, the CDR3 is TGTGCCAGCAGTCAGACAGGGGGCGCGGATGGCTACACCTTC. It yields the protein CASSQTGGADGYTF.

The chain is built from TRBV9 and TRBJ1-2, with a possible D match to TRBD1 (5 bases). The CDR3 has 14 amino acids. Germline V gives CDR1 SGDLS, CDR2 YYNGEE. Deletions cut 0 bases from V and 6 bases from J, with 12 bases between. The CDR3 bases are TGTGCCAGCAGCGTAGTGGGGGGTGCGGATGGCTACACCTTC. Amino acids: CASSVVGGADGYTF.

This clone has more than one count but fewer than ten. V is TRBV9 and J is TRBJ2-1, with 10 bases matching TRBD2. Germline V CDR1 and CDR2: SGDLS, YYNGEE. The V segment lost 3 bases and the J segment 0 bases; nucleotides outside the gene matches: 0. CDR3 size: 15 residues. The CDR3 protein is CASSGLAGSYNEQFF. The CDR3 DNA reads TGTGCCAGCAGCGGACTAGCGGGCTCCTACAATGAGCAGTTCTTC.

The chain combines TRBV7-9 with TRBJ1-1; no firm D call. The germline gives CDR1 SEHNR, CDR2 FQNEAQ (reference sequence). The CDR3 loop spans 15 amino acids. The V and J ends lost 5 bases and 1 base respectively, with 14 bases between them. CDR3: CASSPLEGSNTEAFF. For the CDR3, the DNA is TGTGCCAGCAGCCCATTAGAGGGCTCGAACACTGAAGCTTTCTTT.

The chain combines TRBV19 with TRBJ1-5, with a possible D match to TRBD1 (5 bases). The CDR3 covers 14 residues. The V end lost 7 bases, the J end lost 5 bases, and 15 bases lay between the germline ends. Germline CDR1 reads LNHDA; CDR2 reads SQIVND (reference sequence). The CDR3 is CASKPPGFHQPQHF. CDR3 nucleotides: TGTGCCAGTAAACCTCCAGGGTTTCATCAGCCCCAGCATTTT. The full variable domain, its missing parts supplied by reference TRBV19 and TRBJ1-5, is DGGITQSPKYLFRKEGQNVTLSCEQNLNHDAMYWYRQDPGQGLRLIYYSQIVNDFQKGDIAEGYSVSREKKESFPLTVTSAQKNPTAFYLCASKPPGFHQPQHFGDGTRLSIL.

This clone was seen only once. The V call is TRBV19, the J call TRBJ2-5; D remains unclear. This CDR3 contains 16 residues. V lost 3 bases and J lost 7, with 21 bases in between. Germline CDR1 reads LNHDA; CDR2 reads SQIVND (reference sequence). The CDR3 sequence is CASSIPSRHGRGTQYF. The DNA for the CDR3 is TGTGCCAGTAGTATTCCCTCTCGACACGGTCGTGGGACCCAGTACTTC.

The chain links TRBV20-1 to TRBJ1-4; TRBD1 is a possible D gene (6 bases). Germline V gives CDR1 DFQATT, CDR2 SNEGSKA (reference sequence). The CDR3 loop spans 12 amino acids. Trimming removed 3 bases from V and 9 bases from J, with 11 bases in between. Written as DNA, the CDR3 is TGCAGTGCTAGTCCCGACAGGCAAAAACTGTTTTTT. Protein product: CSASPDRQKLFF.

The chain employs TRBV28 and TRBJ1-2, with 10 nucleotides matching TRBD1. Germline-derived CDR1 and CDR2 are MDHEN and SYDVKM. This CDR3 comprises 13 residues. The V and J ends lost 9 bases and 4 bases, in that order; junction bases with no gene match: 5. The CDR3 reads CASWGTGVYGYTF. The CDR3 DNA reads TGTGCCAGTTGGGGGACAGGGGTCTATGGCTACACCTTC.

This chain connects TRBV5-4 to TRBJ1-1; tentatively, D is TRBD1 (6 bases). Between the trimmed V and J ends, which lost 6 bases and 7 bases, there was a span of 13 bases. This CDR3 has 12 residues. CDR1 and CDR2 (germline): SGHNT, YYREEE (reference sequence). In DNA form, the CDR3 reads TGTGCCAGCACCTCGGACAGTTTTGAAGCTTTCTTT. Protein product: CASTSDSFEAFF. Combining the CDR3 with reference TRBV5-4 and TRBJ1-1 gives the whole variable domain ETGVTQSPTHLIKTRGQQVTLRCSSQSGHNTVSWYQQALGQGPQFIFQYYREEENGRGNFPPRFSGLQFPNYSSELNVNALELDDSALYLCASTSDSFEAFFGQGTRLTVV.

The chain recombines TRBV5-5 with TRBJ1-1; D is unclear. This CDR3 comprises 14 residues. Germline V gene data show CDR1 as SGHKS and CDR2 as YYEKEE (reference sequence). V gave up 1 base and J gave up 0 bases, with 7 bases separating them. CDR3 nucleotides: TGTGCCAGCAGCTTGACAGCCTTGAACACTGAAGCTTTCTTT. Its translation: CASSLTALNTEAFF.

This chain uses TRBV12-3 or TRBV12-4 with TRBJ1-1; D is unresolved. Trimming cost V 4 bases and J 5 bases, with 11 bases left between them. This CDR3 contains 13 residues. The CDR3 spells CASSYRTRTEAFF. The CDR3 DNA reads TGTGCCAGCAGTTACCGAACGCGGACTGAAGCTTTCTTT.

This rearrangement joins TRBV7-2 to TRBJ2-7; 7 bases map to TRBD1. This CDR3 has 15 residues. Per the germline V gene, CDR1 is SGHTA and CDR2 is FQGNSA. With 2 bases clipped from V and 0 bases from J, the junction kept 4 bases outside the gene matches. The CDR3 reads CASSLRGLYSYEQYF. Here the CDR3 DNA reads TGTGCCAGCAGCTTAAGGGGGCTATACTCCTACGAGCAGTACTTC.

V is TRBV19 and J is TRBJ2-7; 9 bases are a match to TRBD1. The CDR3 extends over 15 amino acids. The J segment lost 5 bases and the V segment lost 7 bases, leaving 12 bases of the junction unmatched. From germline, CDR1 is LNHDA and CDR2 SQIVND (reference sequence). Written as DNA, the CDR3 is TGTGCCAGTACCGCCTTCGGGACAGGGATAAACGAGCAGTACTTC. Encoded protein: CASTAFGTGINEQYF. The complete variable domain, with remaining parts taken from reference TRBV19 and TRBJ2-7, reads DGGITQSPKYLFRKEGQNVTLSCEQNLNHDAMYWYRQDPGQGLRLIYYSQIVNDFQKGDIAEGYSVSREKKESFPLTVTSAQKNPTAFYLCASTAFGTGINEQYFGPGTRLTVT.

The rearrangement uses TRBV18 and TRBJ2-3; TRBD2 might be the D (5 bases). This CDR3 comprises 19 residues. V was cut by 2 bases and J by 2 bases, with 23 bases left in between. Germline CDR1 KGHSH, CDR2 LQKENI. In nucleotides, the CDR3 is TGTGCCAGCTCACCAATCCGGGGTTTTATGTCACAGCACACAGATACGCAGTATTTT. Encoded protein: CASSPIRGFMSQHTDTQYF.